Below, 29 T cell receptor beta chains from the same sample are listed, as sequenced in a study of shared clonotypes between healthy human individuals (dated by TCRdb to 2018 to 2020). Library generation was performed with the immunoSEQ multiplex PCR assay. This is the immuneACCESS table as TCRdb keeps it, with only in-frame sequences that have V and J called. A part of the clones is gone; compared with another copy, unresolved V genes explain less than half, and the rest is unexplained. The sample has over 950,000 clones on record, 77% of them singletons. The ten largest clones take up roughly 0.9% of the sample. Sequencing used memory CD4+ T cells from PBMCs. Reading the label with the study, this specimen's cell subset or site is: CD45RA-negative fraction. These receptors all come from a man between 18 and 35 years old in good health. Some clones in this sample may be carry-over from other donors' samples.

CDR3: CASSPASRSSYEQYF. Here the CDR3 DNA reads TGTGCCAGCTCACCGGCGTCACGGTCCTCCTACGAGCAGTACTTC. This sequence joins TRBV18 and TRBJ2-7; D call uncertain. Looked up from germline, CDR1 is KGHSH and CDR2 is LQKENI. The CDR3 contains 15 residues. Trimming took off 3 bases at V and 0 bases at J, with 12 bases between the two ends.

The chain links TRBV29-1 to TRBJ2-1; 7 bases match TRBD1. This CDR3 comprises 14 residues. V lost 6 bases and J lost 4; bases outside the gene matches: 9. Germline loops: CDR1 SQVTM, CDR2 ANQGSEA. This CDR3 reads CSVVQGSPYNEQFF. The CDR3 nucleotides read TGCAGCGTAGTACAGGGGTCACCATACAATGAGCAGTTCTTC.

This chain connects TRBV9 to TRBJ1-2, with D unresolved. V was cut by 2 bases and J by 5 bases, with 7 bases left in between. The germline gives CDR1 SGDLS, CDR2 YYNGEE. The CDR3 sequence is 12 residues long. The DNA of the CDR3 is TGTGCCAGCAGCGTTTTCATGTATGGCTACACCTTC. Protein product: CASSVFMYGYTF.

The chain has TRBV7-9 and TRBJ2-3; D remains unclear. CDR3 length equals 16 residues. Between the trimmed V and J ends, which lost 1 base and 1 base, there was a span of 12 bases. Germline V gives CDR1 SEHNR, CDR2 FQNEAQ (reference sequence). The CDR3 here is CASSLGPGSRTDTQYF. In DNA, the CDR3 is TGTGCCAGCAGCTTAGGCCCAGGTTCCCGCACAGATACGCAGTATTTT.

V usage is TRBV29-1 and J usage is TRBJ1-1; D call uncertain. This CDR3 comprises 12 residues. The germline gives CDR1 SQVTM, CDR2 ANQGSEA. Trimming left V 7 bases short and J 0 bases short, with 9 bases between. CDR3: CSAWTVNTEAFF. Here the CDR3 DNA reads TGCAGCGCCTGGACGGTGAACACTGAAGCTTTCTTT.

In DNA form, the CDR3 reads TGTGCCAGCAGCTTAACATCCGGTACCACTGAAGCTTTCTTT. Its translation is CASSLTSGTTEAFF. The chain recombines TRBV7-3 with TRBJ1-1, with D unclear. Germline V gene lookup returns CDR1 SGHTA and CDR2 FQGTGA. The V end was cut by 0 bases, the J end by 4 bases, with 9 bases between. This CDR3 has 14 amino acids.

This clone was seen only a few times. The chain employs TRBV5-6 and TRBJ1-2; D is perhaps TRBD1 (5 bases). Germline CDR1 SGHDT, CDR2 YYEEEE. V gave up 4 bases and J gave up 5 bases, with 12 bases separating them. The CDR3 sequence is 13 residues long. The CDR3 coding sequence is TGTGCCAGCAGCCTCAGGGAGGCTTATGGCTACACCTTC. It yields the protein CASSLREAYGYTF.

The chain links TRBV7-6 to TRBJ2-3; tentative D call: TRBD1 (6 bases). The germline gives CDR1 SGHVS, CDR2 FNYEAQ. The CDR3 spans 15 residues. V dropped 5 bases and J dropped 2 bases, with 14 bases sitting between them. The CDR3 bases are TGTGCCAGCAGCCCCAGGACAGCAGCCACAGATACGCAGTATTTT. This translates into CASSPRTAATDTQYF. The whole variable domain, filled in from reference TRBV7-6 and TRBJ2-3, reads GAGVSQSPRYKVTKRGQDVALRCDPISGHVSLYWYRQALGQGPEFLTYFNYEAQQDKSGLPNDRFSAERPEGSISTLTIQRTEQRDSAMYRCASSPRTAATDTQYFGPGTRLTVL.

This chain uses TRBV2 with TRBJ1-1, with D unclear. The CDR3 is 14 amino acids. Trimming shortened V by 4 bases and J by 1 base, and 10 bases separated the two germline ends. From germline, CDR1 is SNHLY and CDR2 FYNNEI. The CDR3 protein is CASSVWHPNTEAFF. The CDR3 bases are TGTGCCAGCAGTGTTTGGCATCCGAACACTGAAGCTTTCTTT. The entire variable domain, with the rest obtained from reference TRBV2 and TRBJ1-1, is as follows: EPEVTQTPSHQVTQMGQEVILRCVPISNHLYFYWYRQILGQKVEFLVSFYNNEISEKSEIFDDQFSVERPDGSNFTLKIRSTKLEDSAMYFCASSVWHPNTEAFFGQGTRLTVV.

The V and J genes are TRBV28 and TRBJ2-7, with D possibly TRBD2 on 5 matching bases. The CDR3 contains 12 residues. CDR1 and CDR2 from the germline V gene are MDHEN and SYDVKM. Trimming stripped 4 bases from V and 9 bases from J, with 13 bases between. CDR3 loop: CASSSDPGRQYF. The CDR3 DNA follows: TGTGCCAGCAGTTCAGACCCTGGGAGGCAGTACTTC.

The chain combines TRBV6-5 with TRBJ2-1; the D gene is possibly TRBD2 (6 bases). Per the germline V gene, CDR1 is MNHEY and CDR2 is SVGAGI. This CDR3 region has 15 residues. Trimming stripped 2 bases from V and 10 bases from J, with 18 bases between. This CDR3 is CASSYGAGLTMEQFF. The CDR3, as DNA: TGTGCCAGCAGTTACGGGGCGGGACTGACTATGGAGCAGTTCTTC.

This clone was found a few times. The CDR3, as DNA: TGTGCCAGCAGGGACAGGGGGCACACCGGGGAGCTGTTTTTT. Amino acids: CASRDRGHTGELFF. This chain uses TRBV6-4 with TRBJ2-2; 11 bases align to TRBD1. The CDR3 contains 14 residues. Germline CDR1 MRHNA, CDR2 SNTAGT. V lost 6 bases and J lost 3; bases outside the gene matches: 0.

The sample holds one count of this clone. V usage is TRBV5-4 and J usage is TRBJ2-1; 14 nucleotides agree with TRBD2. This CDR3 is built from 15 residues. Germline V lookup: CDR1 SGHNT, CDR2 YYREEE (reference sequence). J lost 7 bases, V lost 4 bases, and 4 bases had no gene match. The CDR3 sequence is CASSGTSGSRNEQFF. In DNA form, the CDR3 reads TGTGCCAGCAGCGGGACTAGCGGGAGTAGAAATGAGCAGTTCTTC.

This clone was seen more than once but under ten times. The rearrangement joins TRBV28 to TRBJ1-1; possibly TRBD1 for D (5 bases). The V end lost 6 bases, the J end lost 7 bases, and 12 bases lay between the germline ends. The CDR3 spans 12 residues. CDR1 and CDR2 (germline): MDHEN, SYDVKM. The CDR3 sequence: CASSQGGIEAFF. The CDR3, as DNA: TGTGCCAGCAGCCAGGGAGGGATTGAAGCTTTCTTT.

The CDR3, as DNA: TGCGCCAGCAGCCCACGCCTGGGACGGACCCCGGATCAGCCCCAGCATTTT. The encoded protein is CASSPRLGRTPDQPQHF. The chain recombines TRBV4-1 with TRBJ1-5, with D possibly TRBD1 on 5 matching bases. The CDR3 spans 17 residues. Germline V gene lookup returns CDR1 MGHRA and CDR2 YSYEKL. Trimming removed 4 bases from V and 5 bases from J, with 21 bases in between.

Turning to this clone: This clone may be a read error of a much larger clone one base away. As the CDR3 is not closed by the conserved phenylalanine or tryptophan, this likely results from a read error. V usage is TRBV30 and J usage is TRBJ2-2; possible D gene TRBD1, 5 bases. Germline V gene lookup returns CDR1 GTSNPN and CDR2 SVGIG (reference sequence). Trimming stripped 2 bases from V and 5 bases from J, with 12 bases between. There are 14 residues in the CDR3. The CDR3, as DNA: TGTGCCTGGAGTAGGGGATATGGGACCGGGGAGCTGTTTCTT. This gives the protein CAWSRGYGTGELFL.

J is TRBJ2-1 and V is TRBV30; D unclear. The CDR3 loop spans 15 amino acids. The germline V gene encodes CDR1 GTSNPN and CDR2 SVGIG (reference sequence). Trimming took off 3 bases at V and 4 bases at J, with 16 bases between the two ends. CDR3 coding DNA: TGTGCCTGGAGCGGTACCCTGGGTAGTTACAATGAGCAGTTCTTC. It specifies CAWSGTLGSYNEQFF.

The V call is TRBV28, the J call TRBJ1-5; the match to TRBD1 covers 8 bases. J lost 3 bases, V lost 5 bases, and 9 bases had no gene match. Germline V gene lookup returns CDR1 MDHEN and CDR2 SYDVKM. The CDR3 spans 16 residues. CDR3 coding DNA: TGTGCCAGCAGTCGACTTTCAGGGGGCGTCAATCAGCCCCAGCATTTT. Encoded protein: CASSRLSGGVNQPQHF.

V gene TRBV5-1 combines with J gene TRBJ2-7; D is undetermined. The CDR3 totals 14 residues. Germline CDR1 and CDR2: SGHRS and YFSETQ. V shed 0 bases and J shed 0 bases, with 7 bases lying between them. CDR3 in DNA: TGCGCCAGCAGCTTGGTTCTAAGCTCCTACGAGCAGTACTTC. It translates to CASSLVLSSYEQYF.

The chain has TRBV5-1 and TRBJ2-4, with 7 nucleotides matching TRBD1. The CDR3 length is 18 residues. Germline V CDR1 and CDR2: SGHRS, YFSETQ. J gave up 3 bases and V 1 base, and 13 bases lay outside the gene matches. In DNA, the CDR3 is TGCGCCAGCAGCTTGTCGGTTCACCCCGGGACAGACAAAAACATTCAGTACTTC. This gives the protein CASSLSVHPGTDKNIQYF.

This clone was counted a few times. The chain is built from TRBV6-1 and TRBJ2-1, with 15 bases identical to TRBD2. The length of the CDR3 is 15 residues. V shed 10 bases, J shed 4 bases, and the junction held 5 bases outside the gene matches. Germline values: CDR1 MNHNS, CDR2 SASEGT. The CDR3 DNA reads as TGTGCCACCCAGGGACTAGCGGGAGGTTACAATGAGCAGTTCTTC. Its translation: CATQGLAGGYNEQFF.

The rearrangement links TRBV27 to TRBJ1-5, with a tentative D call TRBD1 (6 bases). V gave up 6 bases and J gave up 4 bases, with 13 bases separating them. The V gene's germline CDR1 is MNHEY and CDR2 SMNVEV (reference sequence). The CDR3 runs to 14 residues. CDR3 bases: TGTGCCAGCAGGCCAAGTAGGGGGAATCAGCCCCAGCATTTT. This codes for CASRPSRGNQPQHF.

The chain uses TRBV10-3 and TRBJ1-1; D may be TRBD1 (6 bases). CDR1 ENHRY and CDR2 SYGVKD come from the germline V gene. With 6 bases removed from V and 1 base from J, the gap between germline ends came to 12 bases. The CDR3 has 14 residues. CDR3 region: CAIRGSRGNTEAFF. DNA of the CDR3: TGTGCCATCAGGGGCTCCAGGGGGAACACTGAAGCTTTCTTT.

As DNA, the CDR3 is TGTGCCAGCAGCCTCGGTCGACGGGGCGAGACCCAGTACTTC. It is translated as CASSLGRRGETQYF. V usage is TRBV7-8 and J usage is TRBJ2-5; D may be TRBD1 or TRBD2 (5 bases each). CDR1 and CDR2 from the germline V gene are SGHVS and FQNEAQ. The CDR3 is made up of 14 amino acids. The V end was cut by 5 bases, the J end by 5 bases, with 15 bases between.

Points on this clone: Other DNA sequences within the sample encode an identical CDR3. The rearrangement links TRBV11-2 to TRBJ2-5, with D hard to call. The germline V gene encodes CDR1 SGHAT and CDR2 FQNNGV. Trimming took 1 base from V and 4 from J, leaving 7 bases between them. CDR3 length equals 13 residues. CDR3 in DNA: TGTGCCAGCAGCTTAGGGGCCCGAGAGACCCAGTACTTC. It specifies CASSLGARETQYF.

The J gene is TRBJ1-5, the V gene TRBV28; no reliable D call. The length of the CDR3 is 12 residues. The germline V gene encodes CDR1 MDHEN and CDR2 SYDVKM. Deletions cut 5 bases from V and 7 bases from J, with 9 bases between. CDR3 sequence: CASSIGSQPQHF. As DNA, the CDR3 is TGTGCCAGCAGTATAGGGAGCCAGCCCCAGCATTTT.

This rearrangement joins TRBV11-2 to TRBJ1-2, with 9 bases that match TRBD1. CDR1 and CDR2 from the germline V gene are SGHAT and FQNNGV. CDR3 size: 14 residues. Germline trimming cut 3 bases from V and 7 bases from J; bases unmatched to any gene: 6. The CDR3 sequence is CASSFPTGGGGYTF. For the CDR3, the DNA is TGTGCCAGCAGCTTCCCCACAGGGGGCGGTGGCTACACCTTC.

J is TRBJ2-7 and V is TRBV7-2, with TRBD1 as a possible D gene (5 bases). The CDR3 loop spans 14 amino acids. The V gene lost 2 bases and the J gene lost 0 bases, with 8 bases spanning the gap. Germline V CDR1 and CDR2: SGHTA, FQGNSA. The chain's CDR3 is CASSLNRPSYEQYF. The CDR3 DNA follows: TGTGCCAGCAGCTTAAACAGGCCCTCCTACGAGCAGTACTTC.

The gene calls are TRBV6-1 and TRBJ1-4; weak D call: TRBD1 (6 bases). Trimming left V 6 bases short and J 5 bases short, with 13 bases between. Germline CDR1 is MNHNS and CDR2 is SASEGT. CDR3 length: 14 residues. The CDR3: CASSNLDRNEKLFF. In DNA, the CDR3 is TGTGCCAGCAGCAACCTCGACAGGAATGAAAAACTGTTTTTT.